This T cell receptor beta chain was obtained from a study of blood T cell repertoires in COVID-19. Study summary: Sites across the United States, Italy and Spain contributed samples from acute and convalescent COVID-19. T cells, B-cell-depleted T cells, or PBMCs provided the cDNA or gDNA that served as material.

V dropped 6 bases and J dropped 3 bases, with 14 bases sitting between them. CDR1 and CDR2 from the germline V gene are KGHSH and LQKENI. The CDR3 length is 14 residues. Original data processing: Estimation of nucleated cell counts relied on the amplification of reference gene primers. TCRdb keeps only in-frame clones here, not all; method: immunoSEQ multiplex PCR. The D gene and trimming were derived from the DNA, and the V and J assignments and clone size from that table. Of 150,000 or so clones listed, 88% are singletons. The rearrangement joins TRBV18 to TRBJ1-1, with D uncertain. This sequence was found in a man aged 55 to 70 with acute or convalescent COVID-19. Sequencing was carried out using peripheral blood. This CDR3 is CASSGRATDTEAFF. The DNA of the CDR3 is TGTGCCAGCTCGGGGAGGGCCACCGACACTGAAGCTTTCTTT.